The 5 T cell receptor beta chains listed next were all sequenced from one sample in a study of beta chain features in type 1 diabetes. Every bit of the isolated RNA underwent reverse transcription, so sequencing read expressed TCRB transcripts. Measured with immunoSEQ multiplex PCR; TCRdb has only the in-frame clones, and not every one. The repertoire holds fewer than 650,000 clones, with about a sixth as singletons. What was sequenced was naive CD4+ T cells from blood. The receptors derive from a man younger than 35 in good health.

This clone was counted between two and nine times. This chain connects TRBV7-2 to TRBJ1-5; a possible D gene is TRBD1 (5 bases). CDR1 and CDR2 (germline): SGHTA, FQGNSA. The V end lost 3 bases, the J end lost 5 bases, and 11 bases lay between the germline ends. The CDR3 covers 14 residues. The CDR3 loop is CASSLEGWHQPQHF. CDR3 DNA sequence: TGTGCCAGCAGCTTGGAGGGGTGGCATCAGCCCCAGCATTTT.

The chain couples TRBV5-1 to TRBJ1-2, with 9 bases identical to TRBD1. This CDR3 spans 15 amino acids. Germline-derived CDR1 and CDR2 are SGHRS and YFSETQ. Trimming cost V 2 bases and J 7 bases; bases outside gene matches: 9. Here the CDR3 DNA reads TGCGCCAGCAGCTTAACCGGGACAGGGTCTTTTGGCTACACCTTC. This encodes CASSLTGTGSFGYTF.

The chain recombines TRBV6-5 with TRBJ2-3; D might be TRBD1 (5 bases). The CDR3 totals 15 residues. From germline, CDR1 is MNHEY and CDR2 SVGAGI. V was trimmed by 2 bases and J by 2 bases, leaving 11 bases between them. The CDR3 is CASSYRRTYTDTQYF. DNA for the CDR3: TGTGCCAGCAGTTACCGCAGGACATACACAGATACGCAGTATTTT.

The sample holds a few counts of this clone. This sequence joins TRBV7-8 and TRBJ2-1; 8 positions agree with TRBD1. The CDR3 has 17 residues. Germline CDR1 is SGHVS and CDR2 is FQNEAQ. The V and J ends lost 1 base and 0 bases, in that order; junction bases with no gene match: 5. CDR3 amino acids: CASSLVRTGISYNEQFF. Here the CDR3 DNA reads TGTGCCAGCAGCTTAGTAAGGACAGGGATCTCCTACAATGAGCAGTTCTTC.

V gene TRBV5-1 combines with J gene TRBJ1-2; 7 bases map to TRBD1. The V and J ends lost 2 bases and 3 bases, in that order; junction bases with no gene match: 4. Germline V gene sequence: CDR1 SGHRS, CDR2 YFSETQ. This CDR3 contains 14 residues. The CDR3 DNA reads as TGCGCCAGCAGCTTTACGACAGGGTACTATGGCTACACCTTC. This codes for CASSFTTGYYGYTF.